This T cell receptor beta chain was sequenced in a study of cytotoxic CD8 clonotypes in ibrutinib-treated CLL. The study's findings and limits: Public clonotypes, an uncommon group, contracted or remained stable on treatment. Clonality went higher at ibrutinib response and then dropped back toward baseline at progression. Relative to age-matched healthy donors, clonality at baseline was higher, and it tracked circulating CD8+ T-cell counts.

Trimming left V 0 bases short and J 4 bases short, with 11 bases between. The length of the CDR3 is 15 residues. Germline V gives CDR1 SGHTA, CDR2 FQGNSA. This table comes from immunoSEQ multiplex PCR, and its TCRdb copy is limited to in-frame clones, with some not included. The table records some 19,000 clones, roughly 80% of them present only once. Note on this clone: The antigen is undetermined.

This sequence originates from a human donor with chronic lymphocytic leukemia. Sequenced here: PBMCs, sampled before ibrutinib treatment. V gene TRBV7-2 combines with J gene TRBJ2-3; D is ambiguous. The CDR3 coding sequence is TGTGCCAGCAGCTTAGCTTTTATCGCCTCAGATACGCAGTATTTT. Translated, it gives CASSLAFIASDTQYF. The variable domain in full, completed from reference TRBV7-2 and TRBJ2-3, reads GAGVSQSPSNKVTEKGKDVELRCDPISGHTALYWYRQSLGQGLEFLIYFQGNSAPDKSGLPSDRFSAERTGGSVSTLTIQRTQQEDSAVYLCASSLAFIASDTQYFGPGTRLTVL.